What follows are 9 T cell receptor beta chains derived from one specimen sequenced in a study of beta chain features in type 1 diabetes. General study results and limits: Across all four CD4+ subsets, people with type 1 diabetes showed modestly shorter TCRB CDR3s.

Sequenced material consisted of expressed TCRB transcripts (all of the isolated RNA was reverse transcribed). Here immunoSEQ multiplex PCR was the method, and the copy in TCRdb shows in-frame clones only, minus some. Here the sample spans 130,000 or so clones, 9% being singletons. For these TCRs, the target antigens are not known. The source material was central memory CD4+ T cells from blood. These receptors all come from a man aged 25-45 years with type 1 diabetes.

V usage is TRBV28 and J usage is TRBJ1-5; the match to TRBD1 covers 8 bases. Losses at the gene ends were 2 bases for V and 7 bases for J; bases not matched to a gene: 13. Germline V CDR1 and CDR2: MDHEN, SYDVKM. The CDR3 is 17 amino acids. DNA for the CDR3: TGTGCCAGCAGTTTAGTCTCCGGTACAGGGGGTAACCAGCCCCAGCATTTT. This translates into CASSLVSGTGGNQPQHF. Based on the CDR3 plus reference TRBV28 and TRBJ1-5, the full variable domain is DVKVTQSSRYLVKRTGEKVFLECVQDMDHENMFWYRQDPGLGLRLIYFSYDVKMKEKGDIPEGYSVSREKKERFSLILESASTNQTSMYLCASSLVSGTGGNQPQHFGDGTRLSIL.

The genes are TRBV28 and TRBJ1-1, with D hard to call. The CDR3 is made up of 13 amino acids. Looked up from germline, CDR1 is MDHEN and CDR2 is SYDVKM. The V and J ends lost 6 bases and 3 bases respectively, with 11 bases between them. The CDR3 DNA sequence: TGTGCCAGCAGCGGGGATTTGGACACTGAAGCTTTCTTT. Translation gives CASSGDLDTEAFF.

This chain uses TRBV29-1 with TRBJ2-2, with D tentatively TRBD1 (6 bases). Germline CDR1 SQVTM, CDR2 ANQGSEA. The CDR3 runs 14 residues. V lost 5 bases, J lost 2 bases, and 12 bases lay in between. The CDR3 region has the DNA TGCAGCGTTAAAACGGGACAAAACACCGGGGAGCTGTTTTTT. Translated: CSVKTGQNTGELFF.

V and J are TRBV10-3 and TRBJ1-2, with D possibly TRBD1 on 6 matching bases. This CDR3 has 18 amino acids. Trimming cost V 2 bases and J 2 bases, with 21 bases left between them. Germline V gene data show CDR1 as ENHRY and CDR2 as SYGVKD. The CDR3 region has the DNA TGTGCCATCAGTGAGACCGGGGGGCGGAGGGTTTCCAACTATGGCTACACCTTC. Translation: CAISETGGRRVSNYGYTF.

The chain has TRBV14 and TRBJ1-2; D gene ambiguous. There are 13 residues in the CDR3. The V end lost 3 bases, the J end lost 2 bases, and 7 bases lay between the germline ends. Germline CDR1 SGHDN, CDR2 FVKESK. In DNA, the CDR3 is TGTGCCAGCAGCCAGGGCAAGAACTATGGCTACACCTTC. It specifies CASSQGKNYGYTF.

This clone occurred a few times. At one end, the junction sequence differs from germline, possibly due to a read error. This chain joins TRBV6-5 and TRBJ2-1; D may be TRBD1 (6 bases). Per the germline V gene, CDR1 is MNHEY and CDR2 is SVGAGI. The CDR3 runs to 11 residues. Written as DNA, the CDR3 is TGTGCCATCAGTGGACAGAATGAGCAGTTCTTC. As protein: CAISGQNEQFF.

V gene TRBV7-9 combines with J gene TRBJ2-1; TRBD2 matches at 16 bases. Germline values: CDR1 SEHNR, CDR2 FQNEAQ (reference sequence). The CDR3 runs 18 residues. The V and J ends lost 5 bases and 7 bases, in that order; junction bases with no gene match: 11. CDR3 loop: CASSPGLAGGPNRNEQFF. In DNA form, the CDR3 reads TGTGCCAGCAGCCCGGGACTAGCGGGGGGGCCGAATAGGAATGAGCAGTTCTTC.

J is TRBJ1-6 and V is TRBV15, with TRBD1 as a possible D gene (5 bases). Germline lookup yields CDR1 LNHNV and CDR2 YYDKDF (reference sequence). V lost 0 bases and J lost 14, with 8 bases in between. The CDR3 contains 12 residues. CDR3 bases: TGTGCCACCAGCAGAGATCAGGGCACCCTCCACTTT. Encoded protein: CATSRDQGTLHF.

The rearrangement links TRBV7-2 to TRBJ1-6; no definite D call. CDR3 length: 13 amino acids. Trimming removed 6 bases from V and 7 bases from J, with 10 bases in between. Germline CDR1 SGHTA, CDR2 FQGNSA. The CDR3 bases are TGTGCCAGCAGGTTCGACGGGAATTCACCCCTCCACTTT. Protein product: CASRFDGNSPLHF.